The 21 T cell receptor beta chains below were found in one sample sequenced in a study of blood T cell repertoires in COVID-19. This table comes from immunoSEQ multiplex PCR, and its TCRdb copy is limited to in-frame clones, with some not included. The data show around 41,000 clones, approximately 85% seen once. The sequenced sample was peripheral blood. The receptors stem from a human donor in a cohort sampled during active COVID-19.

CDR3 sequence: CASFSGPTDTQYF. The CDR3 DNA is TGTGCCAGCTTCAGCGGGCCCACAGATACGCAGTATTTT. The V call is TRBV2, the J call TRBJ2-3; D might be TRBD2 (6 bases). Trimming took off 8 bases at V and 2 bases at J, with 11 bases between the two ends. The CDR3 totals 13 residues. Germline V gene data show CDR1 as SNHLY and CDR2 as FYNNEI.

The chain carries TRBV18 and TRBJ1-1, with D perhaps TRBD1 (5 bases). CDR3 length: 13 residues. Trimming took 2 bases from V and 3 from J, leaving 7 bases between them. Germline V lookup: CDR1 KGHSH, CDR2 LQKENI. CDR3 protein: CASSPRGDTEAFF. As DNA, the CDR3 is TGTGCCAGCTCACCAAGGGGTGACACTGAAGCTTTCTTT. The whole variable domain, remainder taken from reference TRBV18 and TRBJ1-1, is NAGVMQNPRHLVRRRGQEARLRCSPMKGHSHVYWYRQLPEEGLKFMVYLQKENIIDESGMPKERFSAEFPKEGPSILRIQQVVRGDSAAYFCASSPRGDTEAFFGQGTRLTVV.

This chain's CDR3 is CASRLAPGTGGPNTEAFF. The CDR3, as DNA: TGTGCAAGTCGCTTAGCGCCGGGGACAGGGGGCCCTAACACTGAAGCTTTCTTT. V usage is TRBV12-2 and J usage is TRBJ1-1; the D call of TRBD1 is as the table states it, not checked on the DNA. TRBV12-2 is a listed pseudogene. CDR3 size: 18 residues.

The CDR3 DNA sequence: TGTGCCAGCAGCATAAGACAGGGGGCCGGGGAGCTGTTTTTT. It encodes CASSIRQGAGELFF. The chain couples TRBV5-5 to TRBJ2-2; 9 bases fit TRBD1. J lost 6 bases, V lost 4 bases, and 4 bases had no gene match. There are 14 residues in the CDR3. CDR1 and CDR2 from the germline V gene are SGHKS and YYEKEE (reference sequence).

The DNA of the CDR3 is TGTGCCAGTAGTAGGAAAACGGGAGACTTGGGGCATCAGCCCCAGCATTTT. Translation gives CASSRKTGDLGHQPQHF. The J gene is TRBJ1-5, the V gene TRBV19; D is perhaps TRBD1 (5 bases). The CDR3 runs to 17 residues. The V and J ends lost 4 bases and 5 bases respectively, with 21 bases between them. Germline V lookup: CDR1 LNHDA, CDR2 SQIVND (reference sequence).

This clone was observed once. J is TRBJ2-1 and V is TRBV19; TRBD2 might be the D (6 bases). The length of the CDR3 is 13 residues. Trimming shortened V by 4 bases and J by 7 bases, and 11 bases separated the two germline ends. Per germline, CDR1 LNHDA and CDR2 SQIVND (reference sequence). For the CDR3, the DNA is TGTGCCAGTAGTACCTCGCGGGGAAATGAGCAGTTCTTC. Protein product: CASSTSRGNEQFF.

V gene TRBV7-3 combines with J gene TRBJ1-5; D unresolved. Germline V gives CDR1 SGHTA, CDR2 FQGTGA. The CDR3 is 17 residues long. V gave up 5 bases and J gave up 1 base, with 18 bases separating them. The CDR3 nucleotides are TGTGCCAGCAGCCAAGTTTCGTGGAGTGAGAGCAATCAGCCCCAGCATTTT. It translates to CASSQVSWSESNQPQHF.

The count of this clone is one. The genes are TRBV12-3 or TRBV12-4 and TRBJ2-5; weak D call: TRBD1 (5 bases). Trimming removed 6 bases at V and 5 bases at J, with 13 bases between. There are 13 residues in the CDR3. The CDR3 spells CASRIQGGETQYF. The CDR3 coding sequence is TGTGCCAGCAGGATCCAGGGTGGGGAGACCCAGTACTTC.

J is TRBJ1-1 and V is TRBV5-6; D uncertain. Germline loops: CDR1 SGHDT, CDR2 YYEEEE. The V gene lost 4 bases and the J gene lost 0 bases, with 7 bases spanning the gap. CDR3 length equals 13 residues. The CDR3 loop is CASSAGMNTEAFF. DNA of the CDR3: TGTGCCAGCAGCGCCGGGATGAACACTGAAGCTTTCTTT.

About this clone: Other DNA sequences within the sample encode an identical CDR3. V usage is TRBV19 and J usage is TRBJ2-5; 8 bases are a match to TRBD2. The CDR3 runs 14 residues. Trimming took 10 bases from V and 5 from J; bases not matched to a gene: 12. Germline V gives CDR1 LNHDA, CDR2 SQIVND (reference sequence). CDR3 region: CATRRAGAGETQYF. The CDR3 DNA is TGTGCCACCAGGCGAGCGGGGGCGGGGGAGACCCAGTACTTC. Complete variable domain (other parts from reference TRBV19 and TRBJ2-5): DGGITQSPKYLFRKEGQNVTLSCEQNLNHDAMYWYRQDPGQGLRLIYYSQIVNDFQKGDIAEGYSVSREKKESFPLTVTSAQKNPTAFYLCATRRAGAGETQYFGPGTRLLVL.

V usage is TRBV5-3 and J usage is TRBJ2-2; 10 bases line up with TRBD2. TRBV5-3 is treated as an ORF (open reading frame) with a function not yet certain. The J segment lost 4 bases and the V segment lost 3 bases, leaving 12 bases of the junction unmatched. CDR3 length equals 18 residues. DNA of the CDR3: TGTGCCAGAAGCTCCCTAGCGGGGGATCCGCCCTTCACCGGGGAGCTGTTTTTT. As protein: CARSSLAGDPPFTGELFF.

The J gene is TRBJ1-3, the V gene TRBV12-3 or TRBV12-4, with D unclear. This CDR3 is 13 amino acids long. V dropped 3 bases and J dropped 3 bases, with 6 bases sitting between them. In DNA, the CDR3 is TGTGCCAGCAGTTTGTTCGGTGGAAACACCATATATTTT. Translating gives CASSLFGGNTIYF.

The chain links TRBV4-1 to TRBJ2-1; D possibly corresponds to TRBD2 (6 bases). The CDR3 totals 18 residues. V was shortened by 0 bases and J by 6 bases, with 21 bases between the two germline ends. Germline V gene sequence: CDR1 MGHRA, CDR2 YSYEKL. The CDR3 bases are TGCGCCAGCAGCCAAGAGATCTCCTCTAGCGAGTCTCTCAATGAGCAGTTCTTC. This sequence encodes CASSQEISSSESLNEQFF.

The J gene is TRBJ2-3, the V gene TRBV10-3, with D perhaps matching TRBD2 (6 bases). The CDR3 is made up of 14 amino acids. CDR1 and CDR2 (germline): ENHRY, SYGVKD. V lost 3 bases, J lost 3 bases, and 10 bases lay in between. Here the CDR3 reads CAISDLGRTDTQYF. DNA of the CDR3: TGTGCCATCAGTGATCTGGGGAGGACAGATACGCAGTATTTT.

V usage is TRBV6-1 and J usage is TRBJ2-1; no clear D gene. Per germline, CDR1 MNHNS and CDR2 SASEGT. Trimming pared 0 bases from V and 10 bases from J, leaving 10 bases between. This CDR3 has 13 amino acids. The CDR3 coding sequence is TGTGCCAGCAGTGAAGCGCGTATGGGCGAGCAGTTCTTC. Translating gives CASSEARMGEQFF.

The table lists this clone with a count of one. The chain couples TRBV5-5 to TRBJ2-3, with 8 positions matching TRBD2. There are 14 residues in the CDR3. Per the germline V gene, CDR1 is SGHKS and CDR2 is YYEKEE (reference sequence). V shed 3 bases and J 4 bases; nucleotides not matched to a gene: 4. DNA for the CDR3: TGTGCCAGCAGCTCCCCGGGGGGGGCAGATACGCAGTATTTT. Translation: CASSSPGGADTQYF.

The chain is built from TRBV11-3 and TRBJ2-1; 9 bases are shared with TRBD2. J was trimmed by 5 bases and V by 1 base; bases with no gene match: 3. This CDR3 is built from 15 residues. The germline V gene encodes CDR1 SGHNT and CDR2 YENEEA. The CDR3 sequence: CASSLGTSVHNEQFF. The DNA for the CDR3 is TGTGCCAGCAGCTTAGGGACTAGCGTCCACAATGAGCAGTTCTTC.

The chain employs TRBV5-4 and TRBJ2-5, with 7 positions matching TRBD2. CDR1 is SGHNT, CDR2 YYREEE, per germline (reference sequence). V trimming: 4 bases; J trimming: 6 bases; junction bases outside the gene matches: 9. The CDR3 runs to 14 residues. The CDR3 nucleotides read TGTGCCAGCAGCGAAAGGACTAGTCGGAAGACCCAGTACTTC. Its translation: CASSERTSRKTQYF.

In nucleotides, the CDR3 is TGCGCCAGCAGCTTGGGGGACAGAATCACAGATACGCAGTATTTT. This gives the protein CASSLGDRITDTQYF. The rearrangement uses TRBV5-1 and TRBJ2-3; the match to TRBD1 covers 7 bases. This CDR3 comprises 15 residues. Germline trimming cut 0 bases from V and 2 bases from J; bases unmatched to any gene: 3. The germline V gene has CDR1 SGHRS and CDR2 YFSETQ.

The V gene is TRBV7-3, the J gene TRBJ2-3; TRBD2 is a possible D gene (6 bases). The CDR3 has 16 residues. Germline V CDR1 and CDR2: SGHTA, FQGTGA. Trimming removed 3 bases from V and 1 base from J, with 14 bases in between. CDR3 DNA: TGTGCCAGCAGCTTTATGGGGCGGGGCGGCACAGATACGCAGTATTTT. Protein: CASSFMGRGGTDTQYF.

The rearrangement links TRBV5-1 to TRBJ2-5; D is possibly TRBD2 (6 bases). The CDR3 is 15 amino acids. Trimming left V 2 bases short and J 0 bases short, with 11 bases between. The germline CDR1 and CDR2 sequences are SGHRS and YFSETQ. The CDR3 nucleotides read TGCGCCAGCAGCTTACAAGCGGGTTACCAAGAGACCCAGTACTTC. Residues: CASSLQAGYQETQYF. The full variable domain, its missing parts supplied by reference TRBV5-1 and TRBJ2-5, is KAGVTQTPRYLIKTRGQQVTLSCSPISGHRSVSWYQQTPGQGLQFLFEYFSETQRNKGNFPGRFSGRQFSNSRSEMNVSTLELGDSALYLCASSLQAGYQETQYFGPGTRLLVL.